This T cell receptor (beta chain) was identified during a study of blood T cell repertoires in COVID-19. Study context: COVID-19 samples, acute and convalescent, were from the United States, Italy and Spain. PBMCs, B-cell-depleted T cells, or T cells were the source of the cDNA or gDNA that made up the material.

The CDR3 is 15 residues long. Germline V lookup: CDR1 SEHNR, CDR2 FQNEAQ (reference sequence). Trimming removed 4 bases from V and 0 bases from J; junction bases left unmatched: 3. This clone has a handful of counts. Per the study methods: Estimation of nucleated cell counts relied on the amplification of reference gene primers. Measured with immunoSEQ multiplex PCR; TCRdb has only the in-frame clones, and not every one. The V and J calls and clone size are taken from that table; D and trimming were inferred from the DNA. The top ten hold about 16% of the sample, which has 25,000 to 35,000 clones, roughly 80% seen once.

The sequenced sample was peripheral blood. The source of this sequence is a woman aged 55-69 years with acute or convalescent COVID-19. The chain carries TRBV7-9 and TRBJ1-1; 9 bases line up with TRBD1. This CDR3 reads CASSSGTGLNTEAFF. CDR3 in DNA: TGTGCCAGCAGCTCTGGGACAGGGCTGAACACTGAAGCTTTCTTT. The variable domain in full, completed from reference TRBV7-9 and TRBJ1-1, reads DTGVSQNPRHKITKRGQNVTFRCDPISEHNRLYWYRQTLGQGPEFLTYFQNEAQLEKSRLLSDRFSAERPKGSFSTLEIQRTEQGDSAMYLCASSSGTGLNTEAFFGQGTRLTVV.